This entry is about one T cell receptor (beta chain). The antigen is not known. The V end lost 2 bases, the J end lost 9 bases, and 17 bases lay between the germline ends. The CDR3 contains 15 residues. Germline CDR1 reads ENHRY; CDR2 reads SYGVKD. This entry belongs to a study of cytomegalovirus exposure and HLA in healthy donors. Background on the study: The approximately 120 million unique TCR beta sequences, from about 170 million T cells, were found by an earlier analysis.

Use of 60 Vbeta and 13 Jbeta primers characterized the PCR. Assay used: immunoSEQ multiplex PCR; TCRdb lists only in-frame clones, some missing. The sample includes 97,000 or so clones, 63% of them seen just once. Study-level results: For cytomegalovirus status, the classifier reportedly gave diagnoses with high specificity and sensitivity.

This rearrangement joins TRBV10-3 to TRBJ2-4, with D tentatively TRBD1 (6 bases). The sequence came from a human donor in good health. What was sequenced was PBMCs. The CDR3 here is CAISEGQRGLGIQYF. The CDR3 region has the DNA TGTGCCATCAGTGAGGGACAGAGAGGGTTGGGCATTCAGTACTTC.